Listed below are T cell receptor beta chains from one sample, sequenced in a study of cytomegalovirus exposure and HLA in healthy donors. The data were produced by immunoSEQ multiplex PCR, yet TCRdb's version contains in-frame clones alone and is incomplete. The sample includes 85,000 to 130,000 clones, 65% to 80% seen only once; the top ten take around 5.8%. Sequenced: PBMCs. These receptors were collected from a woman aged 45-65 years in good health and CMV-seropositive. Each CDR3 is given with its conserved first and last residue. D genes are given only for firm matches. Clone size is not always given. Where it is, it says once, few, many or a class for expanded clones.

size,J,V,D,CDR3,DNA
few,TRBJ1-5,TRBV5-8,.,CASSLDRNQPQHF,TGTGCCAGCAGCTTGGACAGAAATCAGCCCCAGCATTTT
.,TRBJ2-1,TRBV7-2,.,CASSLARGIFNEQFF,TGTGCCAGCAGCTTAGCGAGGGGGATTTTCAATGAGCAGTTCTTC
few,TRBJ1-1,TRBV14,TRBD1,CASSLLTGGTEAFF,TGTGCCAGCAGCTTACTAACAGGGGGCACTGAAGCTTTCTTT
.,TRBJ1-2,TRBV6-5,TRBD1,CASSARTGGLGYTF,TGTGCCAGCAGTGCAAGGACAGGGGGTTTGGGCTACACCTTC
.,TRBJ1-2,TRBV7-9,TRBD1,CSSSIQGVGGYTF,TGTTCCAGCAGTATACAGGGGGTGGGTGGCTACACCTTC
few,TRBJ1-4,TRBV19,TRBD1,CASSNRGVSSHYEKLFF,TGTGCCAGTAGTAACAGGGGCGTCTCGTCCCATTATGAAAAACTGTTTTTT
.,TRBJ2-5,TRBV7-3,.,CASSLQGPAETQYF,TGTGCCAGCAGCTTACAGGGTCCGGCAGAGACCCAGTACTTC
once,TRBJ1-2,TRBV5-1,TRBD1,CASSLEPGQGAHGYTF,TGCGCCAGCAGCTTGGAACCGGGACAGGGGGCCCATGGCTACACCTTC
.,TRBJ2-7,TRBV28,.,CASSLWDITYEQCF,TGTGCCAGCAGTTTGTGGGACATTACCTACGAGCAGTGCTTC
.,TRBJ1-1,TRBV7-2,.,CASSPWGRMNTEAFF,TGTGCCAGCAGCCCTTGGGGGAGGATGAACACTGAAGCTTTCTTT
.,TRBJ2-2,TRBV5-1,.,CASSLGLGNTGELFF,TGCGCCAGCAGCTTGGGACTTGGGAACACCGGGGAGCTGTTTTTT
.,TRBJ2-7,TRBV28,.,CASSLSQGGHEQYF,TGTGCCAGCAGTTTATCCCAGGGTGGGCACGAGCAGTACTTC
.,TRBJ2-2,TRBV9,.,CASRRGRESTGELFF,TGTGCCAGCAGAAGGGGCAGAGAAAGCACCGGGGAGCTGTTTTTT
.,TRBJ2-3,TRBV18,.,CASSSGLRTDTQYF,TGTGCCAGCTCCTCCGGACTGAGGACAGATACGCAGTATTTT
few,TRBJ1-4,TRBV28,.,CASSPFSDSPNEKLFF,TGTGCCAGCAGTCCCTTCTCGGACAGCCCGAATGAAAAACTGTTTTTT
few,TRBJ2-7,TRBV19,.,CASSGGRLANYEQYF,TGTGCCAGTAGTGGGGGCAGGCTAGCTAACTACGAGCAGTACTTC